The clone carrying this TCR beta chain has ten or more counts. V shed 4 bases and J 0 bases; nucleotides not matched to a gene: 0. This CDR3 region has 14 residues. Germline assignment: CDR1 MGHDK and CDR2 SYGVNS. The source of the sample is a study of Graves' ophthalmopathy and Graves' hyperthyroidism. Amplification of TCR beta CDR3 regions used RNA transcripts. First-round RT-PCR employed HTBI primers, with a second-round multiplex PCR after it. TCRdb reanalysed the multiplex PCR reads using MiXCR and keeps one entry per CDR3 protein. In the table there are 260,000 or so distinct CDR3 sequences, 40% to 50% of which are singletons.

V gene TRBV25-1 combines with J gene TRBJ1-3; 7 bases are shared with TRBD1. This TCR was recovered from an adult man with Graves' ophthalmopathy. Source material: peripheral blood. CDR3 DNA sequence: TGTGCCAGCAGTGCAGGGGGCTCTGGAAACACCATATATTTT. It is translated as CASSAGGSGNTIYF.